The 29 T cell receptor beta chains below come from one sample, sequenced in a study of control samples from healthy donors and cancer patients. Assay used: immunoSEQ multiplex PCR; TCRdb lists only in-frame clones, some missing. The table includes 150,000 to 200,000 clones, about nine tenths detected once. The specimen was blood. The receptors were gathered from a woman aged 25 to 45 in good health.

CDR3 protein: CASSPPGRWEKLFF. The CDR3 bases are TGTGCCAGCAGCCCGCCGGGACGCTGGGAAAAACTGTTTTTT. The rearrangement joins TRBV7-9 to TRBJ1-4, with D tentatively TRBD1 (5 bases). Germline V lookup: CDR1 SEHNR, CDR2 FQNEAQ (reference sequence). Trimming removed 5 bases from V and 8 bases from J, with 15 bases in between. The CDR3 extends over 14 amino acids.

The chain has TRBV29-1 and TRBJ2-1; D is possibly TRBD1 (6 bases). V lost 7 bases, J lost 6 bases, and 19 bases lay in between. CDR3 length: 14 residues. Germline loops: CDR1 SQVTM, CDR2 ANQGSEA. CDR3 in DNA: TGCAGCGCTGTGGGGTGGGTAGGGGGCAATGAGCAGTTCTTC. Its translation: CSAVGWVGGNEQFF.

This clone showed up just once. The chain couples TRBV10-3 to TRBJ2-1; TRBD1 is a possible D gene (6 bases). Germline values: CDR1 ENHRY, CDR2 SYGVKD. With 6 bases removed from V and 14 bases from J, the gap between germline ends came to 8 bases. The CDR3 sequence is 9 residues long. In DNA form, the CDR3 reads TGTGCCATCAGAGGGGGTGAGTTCTTC. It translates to CAIRGGEFF.

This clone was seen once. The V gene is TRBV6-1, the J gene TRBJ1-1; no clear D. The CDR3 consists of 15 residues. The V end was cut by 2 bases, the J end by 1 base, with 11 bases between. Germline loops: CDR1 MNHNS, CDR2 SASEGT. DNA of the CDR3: TGTGCCAGCAGTGAATGGGGAGGGCGGAACACTGAAGCTTTCTTT. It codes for CASSEWGGRNTEAFF.

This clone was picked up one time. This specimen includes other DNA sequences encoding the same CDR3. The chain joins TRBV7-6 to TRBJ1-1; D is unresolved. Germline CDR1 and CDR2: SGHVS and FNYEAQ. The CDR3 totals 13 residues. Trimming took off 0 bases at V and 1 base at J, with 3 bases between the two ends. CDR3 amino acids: CASSLAGNTEAFF. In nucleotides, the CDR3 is TGTGCCAGCAGCTTAGCGGGGAACACTGAAGCTTTCTTT.

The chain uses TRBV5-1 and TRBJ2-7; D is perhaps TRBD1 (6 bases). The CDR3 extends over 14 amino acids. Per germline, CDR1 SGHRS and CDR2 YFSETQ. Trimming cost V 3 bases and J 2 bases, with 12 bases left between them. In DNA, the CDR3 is TGCGCCAGCAGCTACGGACAGAGAACCTACGAGCAGTACTTC. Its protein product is CASSYGQRTYEQYF.

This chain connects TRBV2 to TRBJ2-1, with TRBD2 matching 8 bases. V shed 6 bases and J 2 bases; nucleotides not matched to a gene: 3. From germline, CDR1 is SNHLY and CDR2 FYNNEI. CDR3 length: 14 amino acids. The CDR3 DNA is TGTGCCAGCAGCCCGGGACTAGCCTACAATGAGCAGTTCTTC. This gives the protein CASSPGLAYNEQFF. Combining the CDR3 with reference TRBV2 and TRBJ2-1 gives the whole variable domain EPEVTQTPSHQVTQMGQEVILRCVPISNHLYFYWYRQILGQKVEFLVSFYNNEISEKSEIFDDQFSVERPDGSNFTLKIRSTKLEDSAMYFCASSPGLAYNEQFFGPGTRLTVL.

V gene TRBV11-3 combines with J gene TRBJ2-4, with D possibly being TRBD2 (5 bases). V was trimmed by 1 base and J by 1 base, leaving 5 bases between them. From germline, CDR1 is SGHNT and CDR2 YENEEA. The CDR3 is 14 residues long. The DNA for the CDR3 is TGTGCCAGCAGCTTAGGAGGGGCCAAAAACATTCAGTACTTC. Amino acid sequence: CASSLGGAKNIQYF. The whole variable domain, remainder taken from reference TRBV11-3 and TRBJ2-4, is EAGVVQSPRYKIIEKKQPVAFWCNPISGHNTLYWYLQNLGQGPELLIRYENEEAVDDSQLPKDRFSAERLKGVDSTLKIQPAELGDSAVYLCASSLGGAKNIQYFGAGTRLSVL.

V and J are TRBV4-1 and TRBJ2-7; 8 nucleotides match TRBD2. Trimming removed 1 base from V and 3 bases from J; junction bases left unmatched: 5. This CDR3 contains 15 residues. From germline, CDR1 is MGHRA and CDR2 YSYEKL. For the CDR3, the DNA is TGCGCCAGCAGCCAAGCTGGGACTAGAAACTACGAGCAGTACTTC. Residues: CASSQAGTRNYEQYF.

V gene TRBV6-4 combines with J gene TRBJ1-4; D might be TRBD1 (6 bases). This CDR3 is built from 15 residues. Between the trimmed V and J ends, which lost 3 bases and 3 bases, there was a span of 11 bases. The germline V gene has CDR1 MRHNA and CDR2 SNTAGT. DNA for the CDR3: TGTGCCAGCAGTGATACAGGGTTTCCTAATGAAAAACTGTTTTTT. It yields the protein CASSDTGFPNEKLFF.

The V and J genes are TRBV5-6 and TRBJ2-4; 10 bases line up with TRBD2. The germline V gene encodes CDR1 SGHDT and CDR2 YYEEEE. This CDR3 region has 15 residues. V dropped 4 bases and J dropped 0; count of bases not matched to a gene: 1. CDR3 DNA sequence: TGTGCCAGCAGCCGACTAGCGGGAGCCAAAAACATTCAGTACTTC. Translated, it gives CASSRLAGAKNIQYF.

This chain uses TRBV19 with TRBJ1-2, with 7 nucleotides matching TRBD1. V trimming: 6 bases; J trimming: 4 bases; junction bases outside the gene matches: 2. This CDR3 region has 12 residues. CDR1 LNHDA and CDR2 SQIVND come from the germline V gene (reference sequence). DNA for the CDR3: TGTGCCAGTAGGACAGGGATCTATGGCTACACCTTC. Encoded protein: CASRTGIYGYTF. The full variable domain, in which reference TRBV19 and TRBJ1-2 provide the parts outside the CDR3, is DGGITQSPKYLFRKEGQNVTLSCEQNLNHDAMYWYRQDPGQGLRLIYYSQIVNDFQKGDIAEGYSVSREKKESFPLTVTSAQKNPTAFYLCASRTGIYGYTFGSGTRLTVV.

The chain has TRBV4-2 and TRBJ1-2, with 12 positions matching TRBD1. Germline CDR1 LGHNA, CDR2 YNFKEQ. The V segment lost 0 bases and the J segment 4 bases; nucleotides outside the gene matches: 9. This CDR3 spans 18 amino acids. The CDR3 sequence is CASSQEYRDRGRGYGYTF. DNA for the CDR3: TGTGCCAGCAGCCAAGAGTATAGGGACAGGGGGCGAGGCTATGGCTACACCTTC.

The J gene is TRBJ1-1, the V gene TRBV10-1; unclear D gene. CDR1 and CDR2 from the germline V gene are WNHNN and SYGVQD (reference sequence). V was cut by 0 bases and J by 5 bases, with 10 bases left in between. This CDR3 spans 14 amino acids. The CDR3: CASSESPGRTEAFF. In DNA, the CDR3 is TGCGCCAGCAGTGAGTCCCCGGGTCGGACTGAAGCTTTCTTT.

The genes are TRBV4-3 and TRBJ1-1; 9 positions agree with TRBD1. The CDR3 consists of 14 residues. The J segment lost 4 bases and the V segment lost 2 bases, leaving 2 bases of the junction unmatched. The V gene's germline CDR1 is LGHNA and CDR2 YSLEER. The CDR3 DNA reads TGCGCCAGCAGCCAATTGACAGGGGGCACTGAAGCTTTCTTT. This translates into CASSQLTGGTEAFF.

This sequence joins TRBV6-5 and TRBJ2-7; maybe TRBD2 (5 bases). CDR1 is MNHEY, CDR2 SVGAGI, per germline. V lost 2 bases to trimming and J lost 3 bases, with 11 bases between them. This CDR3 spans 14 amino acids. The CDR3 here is CASSYGSRVYEQYF. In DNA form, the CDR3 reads TGTGCCAGCAGTTACGGGAGTAGGGTCTACGAGCAGTACTTC.

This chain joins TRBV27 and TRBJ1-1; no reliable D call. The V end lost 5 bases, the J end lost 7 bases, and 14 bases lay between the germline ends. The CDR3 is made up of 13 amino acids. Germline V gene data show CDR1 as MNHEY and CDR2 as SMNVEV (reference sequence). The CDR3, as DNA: TGTGCCAGCAGTAAGGAGATTTGGGGTGAAGCTTTCTTT. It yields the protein CASSKEIWGEAFF.

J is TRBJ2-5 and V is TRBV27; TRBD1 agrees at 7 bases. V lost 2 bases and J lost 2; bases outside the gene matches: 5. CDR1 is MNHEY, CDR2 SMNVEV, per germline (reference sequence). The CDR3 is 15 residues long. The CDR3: CASSLRGLAQETQYF. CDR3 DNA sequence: TGTGCCAGCAGTTTAAGGGGGCTAGCACAAGAGACCCAGTACTTC.

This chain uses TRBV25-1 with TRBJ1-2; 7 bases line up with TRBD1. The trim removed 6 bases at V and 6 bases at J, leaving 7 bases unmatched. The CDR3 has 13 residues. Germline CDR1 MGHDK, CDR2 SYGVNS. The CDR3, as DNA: TGTGCCAGCAGGAGAACCGACAGGGATGGCTACACCTTC. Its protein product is CASRRTDRDGYTF.

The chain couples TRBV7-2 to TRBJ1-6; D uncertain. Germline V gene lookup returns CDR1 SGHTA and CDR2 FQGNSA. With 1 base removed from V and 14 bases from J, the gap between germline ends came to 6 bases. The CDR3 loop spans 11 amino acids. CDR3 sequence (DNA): TGTGCCAGCAGCTTAGGATCAGCCCTCCACTTT. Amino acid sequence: CASSLGSALHF.

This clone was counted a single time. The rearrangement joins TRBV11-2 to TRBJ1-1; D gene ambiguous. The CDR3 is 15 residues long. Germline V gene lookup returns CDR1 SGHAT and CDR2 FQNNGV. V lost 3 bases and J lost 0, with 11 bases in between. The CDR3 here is CASSLSTAVNTEAFF. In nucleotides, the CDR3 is TGTGCCAGCAGCTTGTCTACGGCGGTGAACACTGAAGCTTTCTTT.

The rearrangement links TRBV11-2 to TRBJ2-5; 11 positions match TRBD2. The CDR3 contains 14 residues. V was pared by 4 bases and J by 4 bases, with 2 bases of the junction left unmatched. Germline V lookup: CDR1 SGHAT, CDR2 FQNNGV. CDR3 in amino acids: CASSYSGRVETQYF. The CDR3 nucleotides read TGTGCCAGCAGCTATAGCGGGAGGGTAGAGACCCAGTACTTC. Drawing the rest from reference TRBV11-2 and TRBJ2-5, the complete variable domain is EAGVAQSPRYKIIEKRQSVAFWCNPISGHATLYWYQQILGQGPKLLIQFQNNGVVDDSQLPKDRFSAERLKGVDSTLKIQPAKLEDSAVYLCASSYSGRVETQYFGPGTRLLVL.

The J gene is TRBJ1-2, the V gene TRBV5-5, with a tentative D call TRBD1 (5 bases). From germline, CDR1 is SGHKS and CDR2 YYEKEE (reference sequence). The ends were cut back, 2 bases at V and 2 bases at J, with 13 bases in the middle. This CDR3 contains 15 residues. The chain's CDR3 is CASSFPGPANYGYTF. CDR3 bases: TGTGCCAGCAGCTTCCCGGGACCGGCGAACTATGGCTACACCTTC.

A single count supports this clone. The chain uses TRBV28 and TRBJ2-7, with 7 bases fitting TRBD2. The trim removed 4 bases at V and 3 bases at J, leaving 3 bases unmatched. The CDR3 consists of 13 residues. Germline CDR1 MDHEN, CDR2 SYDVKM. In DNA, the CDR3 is TGTGCCAGCAGTTCCGGCGGGGGCTACGAGCAGTACTTC. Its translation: CASSSGGGYEQYF.

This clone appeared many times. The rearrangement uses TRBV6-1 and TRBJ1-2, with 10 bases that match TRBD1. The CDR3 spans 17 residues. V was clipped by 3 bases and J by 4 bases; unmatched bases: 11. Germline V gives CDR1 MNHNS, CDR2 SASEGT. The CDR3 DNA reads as TGTGCCAGCAGTGATCCCGGGACAGGGGTTATCGGCTATGGCTACACCTTC. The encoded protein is CASSDPGTGVIGYGYTF.

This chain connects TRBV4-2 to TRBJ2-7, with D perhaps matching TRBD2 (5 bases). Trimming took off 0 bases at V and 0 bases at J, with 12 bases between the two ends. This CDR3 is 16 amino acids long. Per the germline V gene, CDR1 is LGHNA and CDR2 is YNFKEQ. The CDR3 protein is CASSQDAPSPSYEQYF. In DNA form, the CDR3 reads TGTGCCAGCAGCCAAGATGCCCCTAGCCCCTCCTACGAGCAGTACTTC.

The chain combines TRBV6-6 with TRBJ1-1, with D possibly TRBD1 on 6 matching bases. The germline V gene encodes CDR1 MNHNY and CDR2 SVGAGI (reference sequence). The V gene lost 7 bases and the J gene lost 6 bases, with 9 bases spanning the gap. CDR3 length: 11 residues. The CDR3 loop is CASTQGSEAFF. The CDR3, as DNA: TGTGCCAGCACCCAGGGGTCTGAAGCTTTCTTT.

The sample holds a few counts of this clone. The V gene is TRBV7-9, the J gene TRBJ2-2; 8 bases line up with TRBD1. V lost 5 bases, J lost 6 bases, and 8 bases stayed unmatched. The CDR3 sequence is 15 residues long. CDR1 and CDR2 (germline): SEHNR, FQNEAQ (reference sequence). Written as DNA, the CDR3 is TGTGCCAGCAGCACACGACCGGACAGGGCCGGGGAGCTGTTTTTT. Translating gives CASSTRPDRAGELFF.

The CDR3 sequence: CASSDYNEQFF. CDR3 nucleotides: TGTGCCAGCAGTGACTACAATGAGCAGTTCTTC. The chain carries TRBV25-1 and TRBJ2-1, with no clear D. This CDR3 comprises 11 residues. In germline, CDR1 is MGHDK, CDR2 SYGVNS. Deletions cut 3 bases from V and 3 bases from J, with 0 bases between.